The sequence of this T cell receptor beta chain was determined in a study of cytomegalovirus exposure and HLA in healthy donors. The PCR was carried out with 60 Vbeta primers and 13 Jbeta primers. Here immunoSEQ multiplex PCR was the method, and the copy in TCRdb shows in-frame clones only, minus some. The sample records about 140,000 clones, under 70% being singletons. Looked up from germline, CDR1 is SNHLY and CDR2 is FYNNEI. The V segment lost 7 bases and the J segment 4 bases; nucleotides outside the gene matches: 7. This CDR3 has 15 amino acids. Comment on this clone: The antigen is undetermined.

Study outcomes and limitations: It was confirmed in vitro that three of the CMV-associated chains were specific for CMV antigens.

V and J are TRBV2 and TRBJ2-1; 10 bases map to TRBD2. The TCR originated in a man aged 30 to 45 in good health and CMV-seropositive. Material for sequencing was PBMCs. The CDR3 region is CASTQTSGFYNEQFF. CDR3 coding DNA: TGTGCCAGCACTCAGACTAGCGGGTTTTACAATGAGCAGTTCTTC.